The 19 T cell receptor beta chains below were found in one sample sequenced in a study of control samples from healthy donors and cancer patients. Clones were read by immunoSEQ multiplex PCR, and TCRdb kept only the in-frame ones, dropping some. The sample includes about 98,000 clones, roughly 82% of them seen just once. Specimen: blood. These receptors came from a man between 60 and 75 years old in good health.

This clone has a single count. This chain joins TRBV6-5 and TRBJ1-5; D is unresolved. The CDR3 runs 15 residues. Germline V gene data show CDR1 as MNHEY and CDR2 as SVGAGI. V was clipped by 0 bases and J by 6 bases, with 12 bases between them. The CDR3 spells CASSYSIGPGQPQHF. CDR3 nucleotide sequence: TGTGCCAGCAGTTACTCAATAGGGCCGGGTCAGCCCCAGCATTTT.

This clone was recorded once. The rearrangement links TRBV11-2 to TRBJ2-1; 9 nucleotides agree with TRBD1. CDR3 length equals 18 residues. Germline-derived CDR1 and CDR2 are SGHAT and FQNNGV. J was trimmed by 1 base and V by 7 bases; bases with no gene match: 14. The CDR3: CASNLGGTGGFSYNEQFF. Written as DNA, the CDR3 is TGTGCCAGCAACCTGGGTGGTACAGGGGGCTTTTCCTACAATGAGCAGTTCTTC.

The chain uses TRBV5-1 and TRBJ1-1, with TRBD1 identical over 7 bases. The V gene end was trimmed by 0 bases and the J gene end by 6 bases; junction bases not matched to a gene: 8. This CDR3 contains 15 residues. Looked up from germline, CDR1 is SGHRS and CDR2 is YFSETQ. The CDR3 DNA follows: TGCGCCAGCAGCTTGGCCGTCACAGGGACAGCTGAAGCTTTCTTT. Its protein product is CASSLAVTGTAEAFF.

The V call is TRBV6-1, the J call TRBJ1-2, with 8 nucleotides matching TRBD1. Germline V lookup: CDR1 MNHNS, CDR2 SASEGT. The CDR3 has 15 residues. The V and J ends lost 0 bases and 4 bases, in that order; junction bases with no gene match: 4. CDR3 nucleotides: TGTGCCAGCAGTGAAGCCCCGGGACAGGCCTATGGCTACACCTTC. This gives the protein CASSEAPGQAYGYTF.

V is TRBV27 and J is TRBJ2-3, with D uncertain. Germline CDR1 reads MNHEY; CDR2 reads SMNVEV (reference sequence). The CDR3 is 15 amino acids. V was trimmed by 6 bases and J by 2 bases, leaving 15 bases between them. The CDR3 bases are TGTGCCAGCAGCTCCCGTCCCACGCCCACAGATACGCAGTATTTT. This sequence encodes CASSSRPTPTDTQYF.

The rearrangement uses TRBV15 and TRBJ2-3, with D perhaps TRBD2 (6 bases). In germline, CDR1 is LNHNV, CDR2 YYDKDF (reference sequence). Trimming stripped 5 bases from V and 3 bases from J, with 9 bases between. CDR3 length equals 13 residues. CDR3 DNA: TGTGCCACCAGCGGGAGGAGGACAGATACGCAGTATTTT. Translated, it gives CATSGRRTDTQYF.

The rearrangement joins TRBV19 to TRBJ2-2; D call uncertain. Germline-derived CDR1 and CDR2 are LNHDA and SQIVND (reference sequence). V was cut by 1 base and J by 7 bases, with 10 bases left in between. This CDR3 contains 14 residues. The chain's CDR3 is CASSIAGRNGELFF. The CDR3 region has the DNA TGTGCCAGTAGTATAGCGGGCCGGAACGGGGAGCTGTTTTTT.

The chain joins TRBV11-2 to TRBJ2-5; TRBD1 is a possible D gene (5 bases). CDR3 length: 16 residues. Germline assignment: CDR1 SGHAT and CDR2 FQNNGV. V was clipped by 5 bases and J by 5 bases, with 21 bases between them. For the CDR3, the DNA is TGTGCCAGCAGCCTTACGTCCACAGGTATCGTCGAGACCCAGTACTTC. As protein: CASSLTSTGIVETQYF.

This chain connects TRBV24-1 to TRBJ2-7; TRBD1 matches at 11 bases. CDR1 is KGHDR and CDR2 is SFDVKD in the germline V gene. The CDR3 consists of 13 residues. V lost 6 bases and J lost 7; bases outside the gene matches: 4. The CDR3 DNA sequence: TGTGCCACCAGTCCGGACAGGGGGCGGGAGCAGTACTTC. Its protein is CATSPDRGREQYF.

V usage is TRBV30 and J usage is TRBJ2-3; 7 nucleotides align to TRBD1. Germline lookup yields CDR1 GTSNPN and CDR2 SVGIG (reference sequence). Germline trimming cut 4 bases from V and 4 bases from J; bases unmatched to any gene: 11. This CDR3 contains 15 residues. The CDR3 loop is CAWTDQGVGADTQYF. For the CDR3, the DNA is TGTGCCTGGACCGACCAGGGGGTTGGGGCAGATACGCAGTATTTT.

V is TRBV15 and J is TRBJ2-7, with D possibly being TRBD2 (7 bases). The CDR3 contains 16 residues. Germline lookup yields CDR1 LNHNV and CDR2 YYDKDF (reference sequence). V gave up 3 bases and J gave up 2 bases, with 17 bases separating them. As DNA, the CDR3 is TGTGCCACCAGCAGGGGGGGCGGGAGAAGAACCTACGAGCAGTACTTC. The encoded protein is CATSRGGGRRTYEQYF.

As concerns this clone: Mismatch with germline at one junction end may stem from a read error. The chain uses TRBV5-6 and TRBJ2-7; 8 positions agree with TRBD1. The CDR3 consists of 13 residues. CDR1 and CDR2 (germline): SGHDT, YYEEEE. CDR3 DNA: TGTGCCAGCACCTTGGGACAGGACTACGAGCAGTACTTC. Protein: CASTLGQDYEQYF. The full variable domain, with the rest looked up from reference TRBV5-6 and TRBJ2-7, is DAGVTQSPTHLIKTRGQQVTLRCSPKSGHDTVSWYQQALGQGPQFIFQYYEEEERQRGNFPDRFSGHQFPNYSSELNVNALLLGDSALYLCASTLGQDYEQYFGPGTRLTVT.

This clone was recorded only once. The CDR3 coding sequence is TGTGCCTGGAGGGAATTCGGGACAGAATATGGCTACACCTTC. As protein: CAWREFGTEYGYTF. The V and J genes are TRBV30 and TRBJ1-2, with 7 bases aligning to TRBD1. From germline, CDR1 is GTSNPN and CDR2 SVGIG (reference sequence). Germline trimming cut 3 bases from V and 5 bases from J; bases unmatched to any gene: 9. This CDR3 has 14 residues.

The J gene is TRBJ2-7, the V gene TRBV7-2; D may correspond to TRBD1 or TRBD2 (5 bases each). Germline V CDR1 and CDR2: SGHTA, FQGNSA. The CDR3 extends over 13 amino acids. V dropped 10 bases and J dropped 3 bases, with 16 bases sitting between them. In DNA form, the CDR3 reads TGTGCCATCACCATAGGGACCGACTACGAGCAGTACTTC. This codes for CAITIGTDYEQYF.

This rearrangement joins TRBV5-1 to TRBJ2-3; D is possibly TRBD1 or TRBD2 (6 bases each). The germline CDR1 and CDR2 sequences are SGHRS and YFSETQ. V lost 2 bases to trimming and J lost 4 bases, with 14 bases between them. The CDR3 is 15 residues long. The chain's CDR3 is CASSFGGPSSDTQYF. The CDR3 coding sequence is TGCGCCAGCAGCTTCGGGGGCCCCTCCTCAGATACGCAGTATTTT.

This clone was observed a handful of times. CDR3 amino acids: CASSSPGQGPYEQYF. DNA of the CDR3: TGTGCCAGCAGCTCCCCGGGACAGGGCCCCTACGAGCAGTACTTC. The chain combines TRBV7-9 with TRBJ2-7; 9 bases fit TRBD1. The germline V gene has CDR1 SEHNR and CDR2 FQNEAQ (reference sequence). This CDR3 comprises 15 residues. The ends lost 4 bases at V and 2 bases at J; junction bases unmatched: 6.

This chain uses TRBV13 with TRBJ2-7; D might be TRBD1 or TRBD2, each matching 6 bases. CDR3 length equals 19 residues. Germline V gene data show CDR1 as PRHDT and CDR2 as FYEKMQ (reference sequence). Trimming took off 2 bases at V and 4 bases at J, with 27 bases between the two ends. In DNA form, the CDR3 reads TGTGCCAGCAGCTTATTGACCCCTTTTAGGGGGGAGGAGAGTTACGAGCAGTACTTC. Translated, it gives CASSLLTPFRGEESYEQYF.

The rearrangement links TRBV10-3 to TRBJ2-1; D assignment may be TRBD1 or TRBD2 (5 bases each). The germline CDR1 and CDR2 sequences are ENHRY and SYGVKD. This CDR3 has 15 residues. Trimming shortened V by 2 bases and J by 10 bases, and 18 bases separated the two germline ends. The CDR3 DNA is TGTGCCATCAGTGAGGGGACGAGCTTGGTGGGAGAGCAGTTCTTC. Its protein is CAISEGTSLVGEQFF.

The chain uses TRBV14 and TRBJ2-3; maybe TRBD2 (6 bases). Trimming shortened V by 1 base and J by 11 bases, and 13 bases separated the two germline ends. Germline V lookup: CDR1 SGHDN, CDR2 FVKESK. The CDR3 consists of 13 residues. CDR3 nucleotides: TGTGCCAGCAGCCAAGGGAGGGCCGGTTGGCAGTATTTT. This sequence encodes CASSQGRAGWQYF.